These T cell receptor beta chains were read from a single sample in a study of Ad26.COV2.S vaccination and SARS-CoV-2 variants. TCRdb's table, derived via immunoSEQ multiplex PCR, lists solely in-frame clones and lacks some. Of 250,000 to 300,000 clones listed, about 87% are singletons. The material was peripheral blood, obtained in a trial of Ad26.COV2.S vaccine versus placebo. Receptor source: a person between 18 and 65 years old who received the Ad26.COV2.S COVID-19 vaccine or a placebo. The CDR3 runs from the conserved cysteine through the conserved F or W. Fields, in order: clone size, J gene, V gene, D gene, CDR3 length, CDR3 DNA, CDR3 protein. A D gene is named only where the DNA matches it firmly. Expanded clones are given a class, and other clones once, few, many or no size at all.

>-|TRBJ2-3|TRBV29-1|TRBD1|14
TGCAGCGTCGGCCCACAGGGGAAGGAAGATACGCAGTATTTT
CSVGPQGKEDTQYF
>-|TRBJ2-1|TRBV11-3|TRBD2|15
TGTGCCAGCAGCTTTAGCGGGAGGGGCTACAATGAGCAGTTCTTC
CASSFSGRGYNEQFF
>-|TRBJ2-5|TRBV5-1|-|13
TGCGCCAGCAGCTTGGAACCCGGGGAGACCCAGTACTTC
CASSLEPGETQYF
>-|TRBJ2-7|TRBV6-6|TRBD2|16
TGTGCCAGCAGCTCGGGACTAGCGGGCCCCTCCTACGAGCAGTACTTC
CASSSGLAGPSYEQYF
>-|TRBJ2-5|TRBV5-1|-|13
TGCGCCAGCAGCTTGTTAGGGGGTGAGACCCAGTACTTC
CASSLLGGETQYF
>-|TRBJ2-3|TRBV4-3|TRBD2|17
TGCGCCAGCAGCCCACAACTAGCGGGGGGCCATACAGATACGCAGTATTTT
CASSPQLAGGHTDTQYF
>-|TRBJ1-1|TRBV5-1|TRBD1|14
TGCGCCAGCAGCGTCACAGGGGAGAACACTGAAGCTTTCTTT
CASSVTGENTEAFF
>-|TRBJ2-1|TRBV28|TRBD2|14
TGTGCCAGCAGCCCCAGCGGGAGTTACAATGAGCAGTTCTTC
CASSPSGSYNEQFF
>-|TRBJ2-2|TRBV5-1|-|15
TGCGCCAGCAGCTCGGGACACGAAAAACCCGGGGAGCTGTTTTTT
CASSSGHEKPGELFF
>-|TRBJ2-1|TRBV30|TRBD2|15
TGTGCCTGGAAGCCCCCTTCGACTAGCGGCAATGAGCAGTTCTTC
CAWKPPSTSGNEQFF
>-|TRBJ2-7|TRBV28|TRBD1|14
TGTGCCAGCACCCAACTCGACAGGGCTTACGAGCAGTACTTC
CASTQLDRAYEQYF
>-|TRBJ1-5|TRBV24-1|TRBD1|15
TGTGCCACCAGTGAAGTTGGGACAGGGGAACAGCCCCAGCATTTT
CATSEVGTGEQPQHF
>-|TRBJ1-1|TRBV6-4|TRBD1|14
TGTGCCAGCAGCCGGGACAGGGTGGACACTGAAGCTTTCTTT
CASSRDRVDTEAFF
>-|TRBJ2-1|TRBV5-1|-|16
TGCGCCAGCAGCCCGCACAGGGCTAGCTCCTACAATGAGCAGTTCTTC
CASSPHRASSYNEQFF
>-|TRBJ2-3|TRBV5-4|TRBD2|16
TGTGCCAGCAGCCTTAGACTAGCGGGGGGGTCAGATACGCAGTATTTT
CASSLRLAGGSDTQYF
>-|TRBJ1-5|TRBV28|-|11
TGTGCCAGCAGCCCAAATCAGCCCCAGCATTTT
CASSPNQPQHF
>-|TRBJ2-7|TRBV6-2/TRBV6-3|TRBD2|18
TGTGCCAGCAGTTTCTTCACCGGACTAGCGGGCTTCTCCTACGAGCAGTACTTC
CASSFFTGLAGFSYEQYF
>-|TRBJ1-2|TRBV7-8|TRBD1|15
TGTGCCAGCAGCTTAGGTCTAGGGACAGGGGACGGCTACACCTTC
CASSLGLGTGDGYTF
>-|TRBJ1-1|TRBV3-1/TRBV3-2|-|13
TGTGCCAGCAGCCAAGAGGGAGGGACTGAAGCTTTCTTT
CASSQEGGTEAFF
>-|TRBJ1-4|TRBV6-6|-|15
TGTGCCAGCAGTTACCAACTCGCGGGGGAGGAAAAACTGTTTTTT
CASSYQLAGEEKLFF
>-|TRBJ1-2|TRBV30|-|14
TGTGCCGCCGGGACCCGGCGGACTCCATGGGGCTACACCTTC
CAAGTRRTPWGYTF
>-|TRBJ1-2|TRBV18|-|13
TGTGCCAGCTCACCAGAGGGATCCAATGGCTACACCTTC
CASSPEGSNGYTF
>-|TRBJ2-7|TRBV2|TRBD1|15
TGTGCCAGCAGTGAAGAAAGGGGGACAGGGGGCGAGCAGTACTTC
CASSEERGTGGEQYF
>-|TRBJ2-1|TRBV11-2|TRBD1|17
TGTGCCAGCAGCTTAGAACACAGGGGTTCGAGTTACAATGAGCAGTTCTTC
CASSLEHRGSSYNEQFF
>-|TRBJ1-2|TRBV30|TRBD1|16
TGTGCCTGGACGATAAGAGGGACAGGGATCAACTATGGCTACACCTTC
CAWTIRGTGINYGYTF
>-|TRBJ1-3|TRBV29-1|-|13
TGCAGCGTCGCGGGACACGTCGGAAACACCATATATTTT
CSVAGHVGNTIYF
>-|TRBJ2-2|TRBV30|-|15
TGTGCCTGGAGTGCACCCCCCTTAATGACCGGGGAGCTGTTTTTT
CAWSAPPLMTGELFF
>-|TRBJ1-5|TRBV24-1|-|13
TGTGCCACCAGCGGAGGTAGCAATCAGCCCCAGCATTTT
CATSGGSNQPQHF
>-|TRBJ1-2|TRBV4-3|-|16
TGCGCCAGCAGCCGAGAAGTCCGGGGGGCAAGCTATGGCTACACCTTC
CASSREVRGASYGYTF
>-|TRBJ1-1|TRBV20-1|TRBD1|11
TGCAGTGCAGACAGGGAGACTGAAGCTTTCTTT
CSADRETEAFF
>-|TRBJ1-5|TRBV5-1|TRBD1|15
TGCGCCAGCAGCTTGACAGGGGCGCTCGGGCAGCCCCAGCATTTT
CASSLTGALGQPQHF
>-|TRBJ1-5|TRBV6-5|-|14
TGTGCCAGCAGCAGCAGGGCTAGCAATCAGCCCCAGCATTTT
CASSSRASNQPQHF
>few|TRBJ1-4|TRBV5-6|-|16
TGTGCCAGCAGCTCAGGGTTCGGTGCAACTAATGAAAAACTGTTTTTT
CASSSGFGATNEKLFF
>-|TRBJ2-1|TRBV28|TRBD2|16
TGTGCCAGCAGTTTGCTGACTAGCGGGTCCTACAATGAGCAGTTCTTC
CASSLLTSGSYNEQFF
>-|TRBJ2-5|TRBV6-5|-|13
TGTGCCAGCAAGGGCAGGTACCAAGAGACCCAGTACTTC
CASKGRYQETQYF
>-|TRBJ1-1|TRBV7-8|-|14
TGTGCCAGCAGCTTAAACCAGGGGTACACTGAAGCTTTCTTT
CASSLNQGYTEAFF
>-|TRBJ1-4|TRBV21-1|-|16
TGTGCCAGCAGCAACCCCGGACCAACAGCTAATGAAAAACTGTTTTTT
CASSNPGPTANEKLFF
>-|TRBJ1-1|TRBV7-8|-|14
TGTGCCAGCAGCTTTCGACAGCGGAACACTGAAGCTTTCTTT
CASSFRQRNTEAFF
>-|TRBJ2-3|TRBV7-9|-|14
TGTGCCAGCAGCCCTGGCCTAGCCGCAGATACGCAGTATTTT
CASSPGLAADTQYF
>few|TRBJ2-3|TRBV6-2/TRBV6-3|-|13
TGTGCCAGCAGTTATCAAAACACAGATACGCAGTATTTT
CASSYQNTDTQYF
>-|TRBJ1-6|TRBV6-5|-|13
TGTGCCAGCAGTTCCCAGGGTAATTCACCCCTCCACTTT
CASSSQGNSPLHF
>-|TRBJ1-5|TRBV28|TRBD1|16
TGTGCCAGCAGTAAGACGACAGGGTCTTACAATCAGCCCCAGCATTTT
CASSKTTGSYNQPQHF
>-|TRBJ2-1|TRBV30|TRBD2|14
TGTGCCTGGACCCCTAGCGGCCCCTACAATGAGCAGTTCTTC
CAWTPSGPYNEQFF
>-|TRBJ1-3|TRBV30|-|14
TGTGCCTGGAGTGTAGGGCGGACTGGAAACACCATATATTTT
CAWSVGRTGNTIYF
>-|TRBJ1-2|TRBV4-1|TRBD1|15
TGCGCCAGCAGCCACCTCCTTCAGGGGGCGGGGGGCTACACCTTC
CASSHLLQGAGGYTF
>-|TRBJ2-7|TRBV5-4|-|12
TGTGCCAGCAGCTTGGGAGCCTACGAGCAGTACTTC
CASSLGAYEQYF
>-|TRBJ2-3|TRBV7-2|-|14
TGTGCCAGCAGCACGCGACAGAGCACAGATACGCAGTATTTT
CASSTRQSTDTQYF
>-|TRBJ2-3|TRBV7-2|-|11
TGTGCCAGCAGCTTAAAGGATACGCAGTATTTT
CASSLKDTQYF
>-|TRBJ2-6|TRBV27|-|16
TGTGCCAGCAGTTTAGGCAGGGGCTCTGGGGCCAACGTCCTGACTTTC
CASSLGRGSGANVLTF
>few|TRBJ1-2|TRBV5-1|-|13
TGCGCCAGCAGCCAAGACGGGAGCTATGGCTACACCTTC
CASSQDGSYGYTF
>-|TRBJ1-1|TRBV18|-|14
TGTGCCAGCTCACCGGAGAGCAGGGTGACTGAAGCTTTCTTT
CASSPESRVTEAFF